A selection of T cell receptor beta chains follows, all from one sample in a study of cytotoxic CD8 clonotypes in ibrutinib-treated CLL. Generated by immunoSEQ multiplex PCR, the TCRdb table keeps only in-frame clones and is missing some. The table includes some 93,000 clones, approximately 80% detected once. The material was PBMCs, obtained after 12 months of ibrutinib treatment. These receptors all come from a human donor with chronic lymphocytic leukemia. Both conserved end residues are trimmed from each CDR3.

CDR3 protein: ASSGDRSGYT
V gene: TRBV6-1

CDR3 protein: ASSLREEGTEAF
V gene: TRBV7-9

CDR3 protein: ASSLGKPYEQY
V gene: TRBV7-2

CDR3 protein: ASSLEGASYNSPLH
V gene: TRBV28

CDR3 protein: ASSSLWGSDEQF
V gene: TRBV5-1

CDR3 protein: ASSSLGGTGELF
V gene: TRBV5-1

CDR3 protein: ASSLIGDGYGYT
V gene: TRBV5-1

CDR3 protein: ASSPLGRNGYNSPLH
V gene: TRBV28

CDR3 protein: AISGQGVTNYGYT
V gene: TRBV10-3

CDR3 protein: ASSPNQGSSEQY
V gene: TRBV7-6

CDR3 protein: ATGRNTEAF
V gene: TRBV19

CDR3 protein: ASSPPAAPEQF
V gene: TRBV28

CDR3 protein: ASSQDRGTSLETQY
V gene: TRBV4-1

CDR3 protein: ASSSGANVLT
V gene: TRBV7-3

CDR3 protein: ASSEGQETQY
V gene: TRBV9

CDR3 protein: ASRPTSGTDTQY
V gene: TRBV5-4

CDR3 protein: ASSQGGKDGYT
V gene: TRBV14

CDR3 protein: ASSLWAEDNEQF
V gene: TRBV5-1

CDR3 protein: AWSETANYGYT
V gene: TRBV30

CDR3 protein: AWSFSNRVLGETQY
V gene: TRBV30

CDR3 protein: ASSQGGTGSRSGNTIY
V gene: TRBV4-2

CDR3 protein: ASSFRGGQGAFQPQH
V gene: TRBV19

CDR3 protein: ASSPGTGDYGYT
V gene: TRBV11-2

CDR3 protein: ASSEQGYANYGYT
V gene: TRBV7-2

CDR3 protein: ASSSRGPSSGNTIY
V gene: TRBV27

CDR3 protein: ASSLYVSDRVTAF
V gene: TRBV28

CDR3 protein: ASRGGQLNYGYT
V gene: TRBV6-6

CDR3 protein: ASSLGGRNTGELF
V gene: TRBV11-3

CDR3 protein: ASSLAGTGLYEQY
V gene: TRBV28

CDR3 protein: ASSPGGTEAF
V gene: TRBV10-2

CDR3 protein: ASSQDSTGELF
V gene: TRBV4-2

CDR3 protein: ASSTNARGVETQY
V gene: TRBV9

CDR3 protein: ASSYGEADYGYT
V gene: TRBV6-5

CDR3 protein: ASSPWTPSSTDTQY
V gene: TRBV9

CDR3 protein: ASSVGAALNVLT
V gene: TRBV9

CDR3 protein: ASSQDQDSSYEQY
V gene: TRBV5-5

CDR3 protein: AITADGTGLTDTQY
V gene: TRBV10-3

CDR3 protein: ASSLRGAGELF
V gene: TRBV4-2

CDR3 protein: ASSLVLLQETQY
V gene: TRBV5-1

CDR3 protein: ASSYWGGQGTEAF
V gene: TRBV6-6

CDR3 protein: ASSPPSRNTIY
V gene: TRBV18

CDR3 protein: ASKNRGSSTDTQY
V gene: TRBV19

CDR3 protein: ASSQTGQGGEKLF
V gene: TRBV11-2

CDR3 protein: ASSLANGETQY
V gene: TRBV11-3